The sequence of this T cell receptor (beta chain) was determined in a study of cytomegalovirus exposure and HLA in healthy donors. Whole-study findings and limits: In a later analysis, a genetic analysis reported fewer productive-TCR N-insertions in an Asian-associated ancestry cluster than the cohort average.

A note on this clone: Its antigen is currently unknown.

A multiplex PCR was run with 60 Vbeta primers and 13 Jbeta primers. The repertoire was sequenced with immunoSEQ multiplex PCR; TCRdb's copy has only in-frame clones and lacks some. This table has roughly 240,000 clones, just under 80% appearing once. V was clipped by 2 bases and J by 8 bases, with 13 bases between them. The CDR3 has 14 residues. Germline V gene lookup returns CDR1 SEHNR and CDR2 FQNEAQ (reference sequence). Sequencing used PBMCs. The sequence was obtained from a boy aged 5-17 years in good health and CMV-seronegative. The chain combines TRBV7-9 with TRBJ2-1; D not certain. As DNA, the CDR3 is TGTGCCAGCAGCTTAATAGGAGCTGAAGATGAGCAGTTCTTC. Translating it yields CASSLIGAEDEQFF.